The 6 T cell receptor beta chains below were found in one sample sequenced in a study of T cell changes during pregnancy in multiple sclerosis. Here immunoSEQ multiplex PCR was the method, and the copy in TCRdb shows in-frame clones only, minus some. The data hold some 100,000 clones, with roughly 93% observed a single time. This specimen consisted of peripheral blood, obtained before pregnancy. These receptor sequences come from a female donor with multiple sclerosis, enrolled in a pregnancy study.

V is TRBV27 and J is TRBJ2-7; 7 nucleotides match TRBD2. The CDR3 sequence is 13 residues long. J gave up 3 bases and V 2 bases, and 1 base lay outside the gene matches. From germline, CDR1 is MNHEY and CDR2 SMNVEV (reference sequence). In DNA, the CDR3 is TGTGCCAGCAGTTTAGGACTAGACTACGAGCAGTACTTC. It specifies CASSLGLDYEQYF.

The rearrangement joins TRBV7-9 to TRBJ2-1, with 10 bases fitting TRBD2. The trim removed 4 bases at V and 10 bases at J, leaving 7 bases unmatched. CDR1 is SEHNR and CDR2 is FQNEAQ in the germline V gene (reference sequence). The CDR3 has 14 residues. For the CDR3, the DNA is TGTGCCAGCAGCTCCACCGGACTAGCGGTAGAGCAGTTCTTC. It encodes CASSSTGLAVEQFF.

The J gene is TRBJ1-1, the V gene TRBV28; the D is unclear. With 3 bases removed from V and 0 bases from J, the gap between germline ends came to 17 bases. The V gene's germline CDR1 is MDHEN and CDR2 SYDVKM. The CDR3 has 17 amino acids. The CDR3 here is CASSFPLVPILNTEAFF. The DNA for the CDR3 is TGTGCCAGCAGTTTTCCACTGGTCCCGATCCTGAACACTGAAGCTTTCTTT.

The chain carries TRBV9 and TRBJ2-5; 10 bases align to TRBD2. Germline V CDR1 and CDR2: SGDLS, YYNGEE. This CDR3 has 16 amino acids. The junction had 6 bases not matched to a gene; V was cut back by 4 bases and J by 0 bases. The CDR3 DNA reads as TGTGCCAGCAGCCCGCGGACTAGCGGATACCAAGAGACCCAGTACTTC. Translation: CASSPRTSGYQETQYF.

The CDR3 DNA reads TGCGCCAGCAGGACGAGGACTAGCGGGCAAAGGGATGAGCAGTTCTTC. Translating it yields CASRTRTSGQRDEQFF. The rearrangement joins TRBV10-1 to TRBJ2-1; 11 bases line up with TRBD2. The germline gives CDR1 WNHNN, CDR2 SYGVQD (reference sequence). CDR3 length equals 16 residues. The V gene end was trimmed by 6 bases and the J gene end by 8 bases; junction bases not matched to a gene: 12.

This clone was detected once. The chain carries TRBV7-2 and TRBJ1-2; 9 positions agree with TRBD1. CDR1 SGHTA and CDR2 FQGNSA come from the germline V gene. This CDR3 spans 15 amino acids. J was trimmed by 5 bases and V by 5 bases; bases with no gene match: 9. Written as DNA, the CDR3 is TGTGCCAGCAGCGTTACAGGGGGCGAGGGTTATGGCTACACCTTC. Translating it yields CASSVTGGEGYGYTF.